This T cell receptor beta chain was observed in a study of blood T cell repertoires in COVID-19. The V and J ends lost 6 bases and 6 bases, in that order; junction bases with no gene match: 8. The length of the CDR3 is 14 residues. Germline V gene sequence: CDR1 ENHRY, CDR2 SYGVKD. TCRdb's table, derived via immunoSEQ multiplex PCR, lists solely in-frame clones and lacks some. The table lists a few hundred thousand clones, 88% of them singletons. This receptor was identified in a woman in her 50s with active or convalescent COVID-19. Sequenced sample: peripheral blood. The V and J genes are TRBV10-3 and TRBJ2-1; TRBD2 matches at 7 bases. CDR3 sequence (DNA): TGTGCCATCAGCCCATCGGAGCGGGGCAATGAGCAGTTCTTC. This codes for CAISPSERGNEQFF.